The entry below describes one T cell receptor (beta chain). Its target is unknown. Trimming pared 5 bases from V and 4 bases from J, leaving 17 bases between. Germline loops: CDR1 MNHEY, CDR2 SMNVEV (reference sequence). This CDR3 region has 15 residues. The source of the sample is a study of cytomegalovirus exposure and HLA in healthy donors. Only in-frame clones appear in the TCRdb table, and some are missing; sequencing was by immunoSEQ multiplex PCR. The sample carries fewer than 250,000 clones, roughly 88% recorded once. The donors belonged to the approximately 120-subject validation cohort, separate from the roughly 600-subject first cohort. Study-level results: According to a subsequent analysis, TCR clusters from the first cohort were inclined to appear together in the roughly 120 validation repertoires.

The gene calls are TRBV27 and TRBJ1-2, with TRBD1 as a possible D gene (6 bases). The TCR comes from a woman in her 30s in good health and CMV-seropositive. Source material: PBMCs. The CDR3 bases are TGTGCCAGCAGTAACCTCGGGACACTCCCCTATGGCTACACCTTC. Residues: CASSNLGTLPYGYTF.